These 25 T cell receptor beta chains came from one sample sequenced in a study of cytomegalovirus exposure and HLA in healthy donors. The PCR contained 60 Vbeta and 13 Jbeta primers. Using immunoSEQ multiplex PCR, the repertoire was profiled, and TCRdb retains in-frame clones only, with some absent. The sample comprises roughly 100,000 clones, about 70% of which are singletons, and roughly 3.2% rests with the top ten. The sequencing sample was made of PBMCs. The origin of the receptors is a man between 25 and 39 years old in good health and CMV-seronegative.

The chain uses TRBV27 and TRBJ1-2; 7 bases map to TRBD1. Per germline, CDR1 MNHEY and CDR2 SMNVEV (reference sequence). The trim removed 2 bases at V and 7 bases at J, leaving 13 bases unmatched. The CDR3 runs to 16 residues. The CDR3 DNA reads TGTGCCAGCAGTTTAGACAGGGCTGCCACGAAACTTGGCTACACCTTC. It translates to CASSLDRAATKLGYTF.

The chain uses TRBV6-6 and TRBJ2-3, with D maybe TRBD1 (5 bases). V lost 0 bases and J lost 6, with 10 bases in between. The CDR3 spans 14 residues. Per germline, CDR1 MNHNY and CDR2 SVGAGI (reference sequence). The CDR3 DNA follows: TGTGCCAGCAGTTACTCGGCAGGGCTGGATACGCAGTATTTT. It translates to CASSYSAGLDTQYF.

For this clone: The conserved closing phenylalanine or tryptophan is absent in this CDR3, likely reflecting a read error. The limits of the CDR3 on the DNA are not certain, so only TCRdb's listed CDR3 is given. Here the CDR3 reads CSAHNRGFG. The chain combines TRBV20-1 with TRBJ1-1. Ends included, the CDR3 has 9 residues. Germline V CDR1 and CDR2: DFQATT, SNEGSKA (reference sequence).

This clone was seen more than once but under ten times. The V call is TRBV6-6, the J call TRBJ2-1, with 8 bases fitting TRBD1. Trimming cost V 7 bases and J 7 bases; bases outside gene matches: 6. This CDR3 comprises 13 residues. CDR1 MNHNY and CDR2 SVGAGI come from the germline V gene (reference sequence). The chain's CDR3 is CASTFTGGNEQFF. The CDR3, as DNA: TGTGCCAGCACCTTTACAGGGGGGAATGAGCAGTTCTTC.

To note about this clone: This sample also contains other DNA sequences that code for the same CDR3. The chain couples TRBV9 to TRBJ2-1, with 10 bases matching TRBD2. The V gene's germline CDR1 is SGDLS and CDR2 YYNGEE. V lost 0 bases to trimming and J lost 4 bases; unmatched junction nucleotides: 4. The CDR3 extends over 16 amino acids. In nucleotides, the CDR3 is TGTGCCAGCAGCGTAGGGGCTAGCGGGGGATACAATGAGCAGTTCTTC. This translates into CASSVGASGGYNEQFF.

The chain has TRBV29-1 and TRBJ1-2; D might be TRBD1 (6 bases). CDR3 length equals 13 residues. Trimming left V 6 bases short and J 2 bases short, with 13 bases between. CDR1 is SQVTM, CDR2 ANQGSEA, per germline. The CDR3 DNA follows: TGCAGCGTCGCCTCTACAGGGAACTATGGCTACACCTTC. This translates into CSVASTGNYGYTF.

The gene calls are TRBV7-9 and TRBJ2-5, with D hard to call. The CDR3 runs to 15 residues. Per the germline V gene, CDR1 is SEHNR and CDR2 is FQNEAQ (reference sequence). The V end was cut by 5 bases, the J end by 2 bases, with 15 bases between. CDR3 sequence: CASSQGVIIQETQYF. The CDR3 DNA sequence: TGTGCCAGCAGCCAAGGAGTAATCATACAAGAGACCCAGTACTTC.

The chain carries TRBV7-2 and TRBJ2-2; TRBD2 aligns across 10 bases. J gave up 1 base and V 6 bases, and 2 bases lay outside the gene matches. Germline V CDR1 and CDR2: SGHTA, FQGNSA. CDR3 size: 15 residues. This chain's CDR3 is CASSWTSGNTGELFF. For the CDR3, the DNA is TGTGCCAGCAGTTGGACTAGCGGGAACACCGGGGAGCTGTTTTTT.

In its sample, this clone was seen a few times. The chain couples TRBV11-2 to TRBJ1-5, with D possibly TRBD1 on 5 matching bases. The CDR3 length is 16 residues. Trimming cost V 0 bases and J 5 bases, with 14 bases left between them. Germline CDR1 reads SGHAT; CDR2 reads FQNNGV. The CDR3 sequence: CASSLDQGRGDQPQHF. As DNA, the CDR3 is TGTGCCAGCAGCTTAGATCAGGGAAGAGGAGATCAGCCCCAGCATTTT. Drawing the rest from reference TRBV11-2 and TRBJ1-5, the complete variable domain is EAGVAQSPRYKIIEKRQSVAFWCNPISGHATLYWYQQILGQGPKLLIQFQNNGVVDDSQLPKDRFSAERLKGVDSTLKIQPAKLEDSAVYLCASSLDQGRGDQPQHFGDGTRLSIL.

The CDR3 DNA is TGTGCCAGCAGCTTGGGGCGTAACACTGAAGCTTTCTTT. Protein: CASSLGRNTEAFF. The rearrangement uses TRBV11-3 and TRBJ1-1; D perhaps matches TRBD1 (5 bases). Germline assignment: CDR1 SGHNT and CDR2 YENEEA. Trimming took off 3 bases at V and 2 bases at J, with 7 bases between the two ends. There are 13 residues in the CDR3.

The rearrangement links TRBV5-4 to TRBJ2-5; D is uncertain. The V end lost 4 bases, the J end lost 2 bases, and 9 bases lay between the germline ends. From germline, CDR1 is SGHNT and CDR2 YYREEE (reference sequence). The CDR3 extends over 13 amino acids. As DNA, the CDR3 is TGTGCCAGCAGCCGAGGTTCACAAGAGACCCAGTACTTC. As protein: CASSRGSQETQYF.

The rearrangement links TRBV6-5 to TRBJ1-4; D is undetermined. V gave up 2 bases and J gave up 7 bases, with 8 bases separating them. The CDR3 sequence is 13 residues long. CDR1 MNHEY and CDR2 SVGAGI come from the germline V gene. The chain's CDR3 is CASSYDGGEKLFF. The CDR3 DNA is TGTGCCAGCAGTTACGACGGAGGTGAAAAACTGTTTTTT.

With regard to this clone: A junction boundary mismatches the germline segment, possibly from a read error. The chain joins TRBV15 to TRBJ2-6, with a weak D call TRBD1 (5 bases). Germline CDR1 and CDR2: LNHNV and YYDKDF (reference sequence). The CDR3 sequence is 15 residues long. The CDR3 region has the DNA TGTGCCACCTCAAGGGTAGGATCTGGGGCCAACGGCCTGACTTTC. Translating it yields CATSRVGSGANGLTF.

This clone turned up a few times. CDR3 sequence (DNA): TGTGCCTGGAGTGTACTGTCTGGGGCCAACGTCCTGACTTTC. Translation: CAWSVLSGANVLTF. The chain couples TRBV30 to TRBJ2-6, with D hard to call. The CDR3 totals 14 residues. V shed 0 bases and J shed 1 base, with 4 bases lying between them. Germline CDR1 is GTSNPN and CDR2 is SVGIG (reference sequence).

The chain links TRBV4-3 to TRBJ2-6; 14 positions agree with TRBD2. The V gene end was trimmed by 1 base and the J gene end by 2 bases; junction bases not matched to a gene: 13. Germline values: CDR1 LGHNA, CDR2 YSLEER. The CDR3 runs 22 residues. CDR3 DNA: TGCGCCAGCAGCCAAGCCTCTTCGGGACTAGCGGGAGAAATCCCTGGGGCCAACGTCCTGACTTTC. Its translation: CASSQASSGLAGEIPGANVLTF.

V gene TRBV11-3 combines with J gene TRBJ2-7, with 8 bases fitting TRBD1. Germline lookup yields CDR1 SGHNT and CDR2 YENEEA. V trimming: 4 bases; J trimming: 0 bases; junction bases outside the gene matches: 5. This CDR3 comprises 15 residues. CDR3 sequence reads: CASSSGQGSSYEQYF. CDR3 DNA: TGTGCCAGCAGCTCCGGACAGGGAAGCTCCTACGAGCAGTACTTC.

V gene TRBV27 combines with J gene TRBJ1-2; TRBD1 matches 8 bases. CDR1 is MNHEY and CDR2 is SMNVEV in the germline V gene (reference sequence). With V trimmed by 3 bases and J by 8 bases, 17 bases remained unmatched. The length of the CDR3 is 17 residues. The CDR3: CASSFLGQGRRESGYTF. DNA for the CDR3: TGTGCCAGCAGTTTCCTTGGACAGGGTCGGAGGGAATCAGGCTACACCTTC.

V gene TRBV6-1 combines with J gene TRBJ1-1; D gene uncertain. CDR1 MNHNS and CDR2 SASEGT come from the germline V gene. The CDR3 is 14 residues long. Deletions cut 6 bases from V and 6 bases from J, with 17 bases between. CDR3 protein: CASSPKRGSAEAFF. The CDR3 DNA is TGTGCCAGCAGCCCGAAGCGGGGTAGCGCTGAAGCTTTCTTT.

The rearrangement joins TRBV15 to TRBJ2-1; 9 bases are shared with TRBD1. Germline lookup yields CDR1 LNHNV and CDR2 YYDKDF (reference sequence). This CDR3 spans 15 amino acids. The V and J ends lost 5 bases and 6 bases, in that order; junction bases with no gene match: 8. CDR3 loop: CATSDPGQGGNEQFF. CDR3 DNA: TGTGCCACCAGCGACCCGGGACAGGGTGGCAATGAGCAGTTCTTC.

The chain employs TRBV7-6 and TRBJ2-7; TRBD2 agrees at 9 bases. The germline V gene has CDR1 SGHVS and CDR2 FNYEAQ. This CDR3 contains 15 residues. The J segment lost 6 bases and the V segment lost 11 bases, leaving 17 bases of the junction unmatched. CDR3 amino acids: CAALVPRSGRFEQYF. The CDR3 region has the DNA TGTGCCGCTCTTGTACCCCGTAGCGGGAGATTCGAGCAGTACTTC.

The chain combines TRBV7-2 with TRBJ2-5, with 14 bases lining up with TRBD2. The length of the CDR3 is 17 residues. Germline trimming cut 5 bases from V and 4 bases from J; bases unmatched to any gene: 9. Germline V gene data show CDR1 as SGHTA and CDR2 as FQGNSA. The CDR3 coding sequence is TGTGCCAGCAGCCCAGGACTAGCGGGAGGATATGGAGAGACCCAGTACTTC. Translation: CASSPGLAGGYGETQYF.

The chain combines TRBV10-2 with TRBJ2-2, with D uncertain. Trimming stripped 3 bases from V and 6 bases from J, with 8 bases between. This CDR3 region has 13 residues. Germline CDR1 reads WSHSY; CDR2 reads SAAADI. CDR3 nucleotides: TGCGCCAGCAGTGAAGCCCGGGCCGGGGAGCTGTTTTTT. This translates into CASSEARAGELFF.

This chain links TRBV6-1 with TRBJ2-4; D not certain. Trimming left V 1 base short and J 2 bases short, with 6 bases between. Germline CDR1 MNHNS, CDR2 SASEGT. The CDR3 covers 14 residues. The CDR3 spells CASSEGGSKNIQYF. The DNA of the CDR3 is TGTGCCAGCAGTGAAGGCGGATCCAAAAACATTCAGTACTTC.

This clone came up a few times. Other DNA sequences in this sample translate to the same CDR3. The chain carries TRBV29-1 and TRBJ2-1; D uncertain. Trimming cost V 3 bases and J 7 bases, with 7 bases left between them. Germline values: CDR1 SQVTM, CDR2 ANQGSEA. This CDR3 spans 11 amino acids. The CDR3 DNA reads TGCAGCGTTGATCGGTATAATGAGCAGTTCTTC. Protein: CSVDRYNEQFF.

V gene TRBV18 combines with J gene TRBJ2-5; weak D call: TRBD2 (5 bases). The CDR3 runs to 14 residues. Germline values: CDR1 KGHSH, CDR2 LQKENI. Trimming removed 3 bases at V and 3 bases at J, with 11 bases between. Here the CDR3 reads CASSPLSVEETQYF. DNA of the CDR3: TGTGCCAGCTCACCTCTTAGCGTGGAAGAGACCCAGTACTTC.